This is a list of T cell receptor beta chains from one sample in a study of PD-L1 blockade in urothelial cancer. The assay was immunoSEQ multiplex PCR, and TCRdb's table has in-frame clones only and misses some. The sample has about 110,000 clones, around 90% seen once. The starting material was PBMCs, obtained around atezolizumab (anti-PD-L1) treatment. Receptor source: a man aged 55 to 70 with urothelial cancer. Both conserved end residues are part of each CDR3.

V gene: TRBV5-1; J gene: TRBJ1-1; CDR3 protein: CASSYDRVRNTEAFF
V gene: TRBV6-4; J gene: TRBJ1-2; CDR3 protein: CASSGSGDYGYTF
V gene: TRBV9; J gene: TRBJ2-2; CDR3 protein: CASSVTSGGALTGELFF
V gene: TRBV6-1; J gene: TRBJ1-4; CDR3 protein: CASSGRGLADEKLFF
V gene: TRBV5-4; J gene: TRBJ2-2; CDR3 protein: CASMGRGSGRNTGELFF
V gene: TRBV28; J gene: TRBJ2-1; CDR3 protein: CASSSGRLAGIVFF
V gene: TRBV6-1; J gene: TRBJ2-1; CDR3 protein: CASSHRRGGDEQFF
V gene: TRBV5-4; J gene: TRBJ2-5; CDR3 protein: CASSLGIFGGDQETQYF
V gene: TRBV9; J gene: TRBJ2-3; CDR3 protein: CASSEPGDTQYF
V gene: TRBV19; J gene: TRBJ2-2; CDR3 protein: CASSMGQRVAGELFF
V gene: TRBV29-1; J gene: TRBJ2-2; CDR3 protein: CTLRELNTGELFF
V gene: TRBV29-1; J gene: TRBJ2-7; CDR3 protein: CSVTPDRLPYEQYF
V gene: TRBV2; J gene: TRBJ1-3; CDR3 protein: CASRGSGNTIYF
V gene: TRBV5-1; J gene: TRBJ1-2; CDR3 protein: CASSLAGDRSYTF
V gene: TRBV9; J gene: TRBJ2-1; CDR3 protein: CASSVVGSGGINEQFF
V gene: TRBV6-1; J gene: TRBJ1-1; CDR3 protein: CASSPGTGVNTEAFF
V gene: TRBV9; J gene: TRBJ1-5; CDR3 protein: CASSEGTGGQPQHF
V gene: TRBV5-1; J gene: TRBJ2-5; CDR3 protein: CASSSAGRREETQYF
V gene: TRBV4-3; J gene: TRBJ1-1; CDR3 protein: CASSQDLDRGAEAFF
V gene: TRBV2; J gene: TRBJ2-3; CDR3 protein: CASSQDRLAASTDTQYF
V gene: TRBV2; J gene: TRBJ2-5; CDR3 protein: CASTIGLAGGPSKTQYF
V gene: TRBV19; J gene: TRBJ1-5; CDR3 protein: CASSIEQGLVQPQHF
V gene: TRBV19; J gene: TRBJ2-6; CDR3 protein: CASSIRRDSGANVLTF
V gene: TRBV6-5; J gene: TRBJ2-1; CDR3 protein: CASQRGVNEQFF
V gene: TRBV21-1; J gene: TRBJ2-6; CDR3 protein: CASSQEGQGNSGANVLTF
V gene: TRBV7-3; J gene: TRBJ1-2; CDR3 protein: CASSSGYGYTF
V gene: TRBV7-6; J gene: TRBJ2-7; CDR3 protein: CASSLTATNSYEQYF
V gene: TRBV6-5; J gene: TRBJ1-2; CDR3 protein: CASSESGGNYGYTF
V gene: TRBV7-6; J gene: TRBJ2-3; CDR3 protein: CASSPTGGDSDTQYF
V gene: TRBV7-2; J gene: TRBJ2-7; CDR3 protein: CASSQTAGSSYEQYF
V gene: TRBV18; J gene: TRBJ2-1; CDR3 protein: CASSPPRLAGYNEQFF
V gene: TRBV14; J gene: TRBJ2-5; CDR3 protein: CASSHVLAGGETQYF
V gene: TRBV28; J gene: TRBJ2-3; CDR3 protein: CASSLPRDSLTDTQYF
V gene: TRBV11-2; J gene: TRBJ2-7; CDR3 protein: CASSLRGLAGVGYEQYF
V gene: TRBV7-2; J gene: TRBJ2-7; CDR3 protein: CASSLGTGSYEQYF
V gene: TRBV4-2; J gene: TRBJ1-5; CDR3 protein: CASSQDWTADQPQHF